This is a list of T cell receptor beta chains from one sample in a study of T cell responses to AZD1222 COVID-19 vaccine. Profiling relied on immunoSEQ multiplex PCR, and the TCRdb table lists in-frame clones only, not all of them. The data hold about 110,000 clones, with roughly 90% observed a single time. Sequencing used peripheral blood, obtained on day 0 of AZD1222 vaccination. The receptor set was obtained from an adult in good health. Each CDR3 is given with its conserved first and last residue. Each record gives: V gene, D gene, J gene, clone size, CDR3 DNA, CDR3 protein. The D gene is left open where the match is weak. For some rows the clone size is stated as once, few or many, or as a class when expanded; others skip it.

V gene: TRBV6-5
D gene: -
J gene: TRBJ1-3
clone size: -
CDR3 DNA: TGTGCCAGCAGAGGGGCGGGAAACACCATATATTTT
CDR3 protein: CASRGAGNTIYF

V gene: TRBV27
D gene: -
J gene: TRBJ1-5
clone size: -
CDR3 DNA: TGTGCCAGCAGGGCCAGGAGGGGTGGCAATCAGCCCCAGCATTTT
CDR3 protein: CASRARRGGNQPQHF

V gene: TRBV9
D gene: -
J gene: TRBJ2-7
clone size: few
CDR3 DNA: TGTGCCAGCAATTCGGGGGACATCGCCTACGAGCAGTACTTC
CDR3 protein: CASNSGDIAYEQYF

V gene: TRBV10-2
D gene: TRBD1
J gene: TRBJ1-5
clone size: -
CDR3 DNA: TGCGCCAGCAGTGAGTCGATAAGGGGCAGGGGGCATCAGCCCCAGCATTTT
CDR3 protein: CASSESIRGRGHQPQHF

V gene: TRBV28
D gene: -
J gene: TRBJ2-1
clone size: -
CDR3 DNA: TGTGCCAGCACGGAGATGCACAATGAGCAGTTCTTC
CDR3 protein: CASTEMHNEQFF

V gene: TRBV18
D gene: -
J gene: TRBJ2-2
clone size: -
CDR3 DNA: TGTGCCAGCTCACCAAGTCCGAACACCGGGGAGCTGTTTTTT
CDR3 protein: CASSPSPNTGELFF

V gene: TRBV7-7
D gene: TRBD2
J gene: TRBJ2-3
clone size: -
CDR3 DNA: TGTGCTAGCAGCCCAGAACGGACTAGCGCGAGCACAGATACGCAGTATTTT
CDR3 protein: CASSPERTSASTDTQYF

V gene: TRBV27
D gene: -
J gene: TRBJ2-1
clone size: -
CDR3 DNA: TGTGCCAGCATTGACACCTACAATGAGCAGTTCTTC
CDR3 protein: CASIDTYNEQFF

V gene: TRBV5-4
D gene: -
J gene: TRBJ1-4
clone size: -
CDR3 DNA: TGTGCCAGCAGCGTGACTACGAATGAAAAACTGTTTTTT
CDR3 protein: CASSVTTNEKLFF

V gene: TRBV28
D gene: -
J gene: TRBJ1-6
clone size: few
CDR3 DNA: TGTGCCAGCAGGGATAATTCACCCCTCCACTTT
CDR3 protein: CASRDNSPLHF

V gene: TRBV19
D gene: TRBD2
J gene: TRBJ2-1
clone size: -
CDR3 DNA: TGTGCCAGTTCGACTAGCGGGAGGGCCCTCGGTGGTAATGAGCAGTTCTTC
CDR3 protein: CASSTSGRALGGNEQFF

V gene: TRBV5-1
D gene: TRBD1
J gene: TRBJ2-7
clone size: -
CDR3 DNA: TGCGCCAGCAGCATCCGGGACAGGGCCTCAGAGCAGTACTTC
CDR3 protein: CASSIRDRASEQYF

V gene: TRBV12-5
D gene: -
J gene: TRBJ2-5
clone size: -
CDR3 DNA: TGTGCTAGTGGTTTGGGGGACTCGGACGGCGAGACCCAGTACTTC
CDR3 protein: CASGLGDSDGETQYF

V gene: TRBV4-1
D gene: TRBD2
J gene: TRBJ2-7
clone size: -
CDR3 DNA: TGCGCCAGCAACCAAGGGCTAGCGGGGCCCTACGAGCAGTACTTC
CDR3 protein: CASNQGLAGPYEQYF

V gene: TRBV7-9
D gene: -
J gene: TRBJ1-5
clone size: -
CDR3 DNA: TGTGCCAGCAGCTTAGGAGGGTCAAGCAATCAGCCCCAGCATTTT
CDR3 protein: CASSLGGSSNQPQHF

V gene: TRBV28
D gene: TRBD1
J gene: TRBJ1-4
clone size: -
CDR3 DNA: TGTGCCAGCAGTTATCTCGGGACAGCTAATGAAAAACTGTTTTTT
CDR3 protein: CASSYLGTANEKLFF

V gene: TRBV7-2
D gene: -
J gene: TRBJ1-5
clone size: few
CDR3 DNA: TGTGCCAGCAGCTTAGAGACAGGAGGGCGTCAGCCCCAGCATTTT
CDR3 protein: CASSLETGGRQPQHF

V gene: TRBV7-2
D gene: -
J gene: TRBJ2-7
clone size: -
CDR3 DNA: TGTGCCAGCAGCCCCCCGGCGAGGGATACCCCCTACGAGCAGTACTTC
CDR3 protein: CASSPPARDTPYEQYF

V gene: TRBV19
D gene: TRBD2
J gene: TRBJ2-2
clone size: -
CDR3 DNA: TGTGCCAGTAGCATAGCGGGTAACACCGGGGAGCTGTTTTTT
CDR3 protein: CASSIAGNTGELFF

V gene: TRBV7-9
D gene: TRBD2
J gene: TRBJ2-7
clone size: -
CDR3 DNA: TGTGCCAGCAGCATGGGGACTAGCGGGGGGTGGCGCGAGCAGTACTTC
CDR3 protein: CASSMGTSGGWREQYF

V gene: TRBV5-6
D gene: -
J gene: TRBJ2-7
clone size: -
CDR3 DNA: TGTGCCAGCAGCTTGGGCGCGGGGCAGGGCGGCTACGAGCAGTACTTC
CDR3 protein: CASSLGAGQGGYEQYF

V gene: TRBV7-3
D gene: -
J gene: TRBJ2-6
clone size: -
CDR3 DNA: TGTGCCAGCAGCCGGAGGTCCCCTGGGGCCAACGTCCTGACTTTC
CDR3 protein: CASSRRSPGANVLTF

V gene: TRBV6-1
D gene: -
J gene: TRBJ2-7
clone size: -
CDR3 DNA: TGTGCCAGCAGTGAATTCGGCAGGGTGTGGGAGCAGTACTTC
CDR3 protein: CASSEFGRVWEQYF

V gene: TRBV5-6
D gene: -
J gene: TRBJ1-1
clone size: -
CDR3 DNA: TGTGCCAGCAGCTTGGGGATAGCGAACACTGAAGCTTTCTTT
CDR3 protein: CASSLGIANTEAFF

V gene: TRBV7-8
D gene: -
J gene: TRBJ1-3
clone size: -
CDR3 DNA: TGTGCCAGCAGCCTCAGAGGGTTGGGGGCTCCTGGAAACACCATATATTTT
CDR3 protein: CASSLRGLGAPGNTIYF

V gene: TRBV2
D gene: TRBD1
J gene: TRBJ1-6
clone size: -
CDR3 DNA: TGTGCCAGCAGGAGGGGAGGGGGCGCGTCACCCCTCCACTTT
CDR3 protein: CASRRGGGASPLHF

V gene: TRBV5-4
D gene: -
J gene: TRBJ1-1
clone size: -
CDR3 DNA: TGTGCCAGCAGCTTGAGAGGGATGAACACTGAAGCTTTCTTT
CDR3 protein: CASSLRGMNTEAFF

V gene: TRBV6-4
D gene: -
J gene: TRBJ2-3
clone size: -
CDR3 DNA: TGTGCCAGCAGTGAGGTTTTTTCAGATACGCAGTATTTT
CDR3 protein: CASSEVFSDTQYF

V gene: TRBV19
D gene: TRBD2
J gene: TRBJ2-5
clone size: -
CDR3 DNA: TGTGCCAGTAGTACGACTAGCGGGAGCGGGGAGACCCAGTACTTC
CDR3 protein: CASSTTSGSGETQYF